The 32 T cell receptor beta chains listed next were all sequenced from one sample in a study of blood T cell repertoires in COVID-19. TCRdb's copy holds only in-frame clones and misses some; the assay was immunoSEQ multiplex PCR. Here the sample spans over 150,000 clones, over 60% being singletons. Sequences were obtained from peripheral blood. The receptors stem from an elderly man with acute or convalescent COVID-19.

The sample holds one count of this clone. This chain joins TRBV18 and TRBJ1-1; D not resolved. Trimming left V 2 bases short and J 1 base short, with 5 bases between. Germline CDR1 reads KGHSH; CDR2 reads LQKENI. The CDR3 is made up of 13 amino acids. The CDR3 DNA reads TGTGCCAGCTCACCAGGAGGGAACACTGAAGCTTTCTTT. Amino acid sequence: CASSPGGNTEAFF.

A single count supports this clone. This chain joins TRBV5-1 and TRBJ1-2, with D maybe TRBD1 (6 bases). The germline V gene has CDR1 SGHRS and CDR2 YFSETQ. V was shortened by 3 bases and J by 6 bases, with 15 bases between the two germline ends. CDR3 length: 14 amino acids. CDR3 loop: CASSSETGPHGYTF. In DNA, the CDR3 is TGCGCCAGCAGCTCCGAAACAGGGCCCCATGGCTACACCTTC. The complete variable domain, with remaining parts taken from reference TRBV5-1 and TRBJ1-2, reads KAGVTQTPRYLIKTRGQQVTLSCSPISGHRSVSWYQQTPGQGLQFLFEYFSETQRNKGNFPGRFSGRQFSNSRSEMNVSTLELGDSALYLCASSSETGPHGYTFGSGTRLTVV.

The V call is TRBV6-6, the J call TRBJ1-2; 10 positions agree with TRBD1. The V and J ends lost 0 bases and 3 bases, in that order; junction bases with no gene match: 1. Germline V CDR1 and CDR2: MNHNY, SVGAGI (reference sequence). The CDR3 is 15 amino acids. The CDR3 sequence is CASSYSGQGYYGYTF. As DNA, the CDR3 is TGTGCCAGCAGTTACTCGGGACAGGGGTACTATGGCTACACCTTC.

The rearrangement joins TRBV19 to TRBJ2-7; 9 bases match TRBD1. This CDR3 has 14 residues. Germline CDR1 LNHDA, CDR2 SQIVND (reference sequence). V dropped 5 bases and J dropped 0; count of bases not matched to a gene: 2. In DNA, the CDR3 is TGTGCCAGTAGTGACAGGGGGTCCTCCTACGAGCAGTACTTC. This gives the protein CASSDRGSSYEQYF.

This clone was seen more than once but under ten times. The chain couples TRBV19 to TRBJ1-4, with 7 bases fitting TRBD1. V trimming: 6 bases; J trimming: 4 bases; junction bases outside the gene matches: 8. Germline CDR1 LNHDA, CDR2 SQIVND (reference sequence). The CDR3 consists of 15 residues. The CDR3 DNA is TGTGCCAGTAGAGAAGGGACAGCTGGTAATGAAAAACTGTTTTTT. It specifies CASREGTAGNEKLFF.

For the CDR3, the DNA is TGTGCCAGCAGCCGAGCCAGGGATCTGCCTGGAAACACCATATATTTT. Its translation: CASSRARDLPGNTIYF. The chain couples TRBV5-4 to TRBJ1-3, with TRBD1 as a possible D gene (5 bases). The CDR3 has 16 residues. Germline CDR1 SGHNT, CDR2 YYREEE (reference sequence). V dropped 4 bases and J dropped 2 bases, with 16 bases sitting between them. Looking up the rest from reference TRBV5-4 and TRBJ1-3 gives the full variable domain: ETGVTQSPTHLIKTRGQQVTLRCSSQSGHNTVSWYQQALGQGPQFIFQYYREEENGRGNFPPRFSGLQFPNYSSELNVNALELDDSALYLCASSRARDLPGNTIYFGEGSWLTVV.

The chain is built from TRBV5-1 and TRBJ1-4; a possible D gene is TRBD1 (5 bases). The CDR3 totals 15 residues. V lost 0 bases and J 3 bases, leaving 9 bases between the germline ends. CDR1 is SGHRS, CDR2 YFSETQ, per germline. The CDR3 sequence: CASSLDRRSNEKLFF. CDR3 nucleotides: TGCGCCAGCAGCTTGGACAGGAGATCTAATGAAAAACTGTTTTTT. Full variable domain (remainder filled in from reference TRBV5-1 and TRBJ1-4): KAGVTQTPRYLIKTRGQQVTLSCSPISGHRSVSWYQQTPGQGLQFLFEYFSETQRNKGNFPGRFSGRQFSNSRSEMNVSTLELGDSALYLCASSLDRRSNEKLFFGSGTQLSVL.

V gene TRBV10-2 combines with J gene TRBJ1-6; a possible D gene is TRBD1 (6 bases). Trimming shortened V by 3 bases and J by 1 base, and 7 bases separated the two germline ends. The germline V gene encodes CDR1 WSHSY and CDR2 SAAADI. The length of the CDR3 is 15 residues. CDR3 coding DNA: TGCGCCAGCAGTGAAACAGGGTCCTATAATTCACCCCTCCACTTT. Translated, it gives CASSETGSYNSPLHF.

The J gene is TRBJ1-5, the V gene TRBV28; 7 positions agree with TRBD1. J gave up 5 bases and V 5 bases, and 9 bases lay outside the gene matches. The CDR3 consists of 15 residues. Germline V gene lookup returns CDR1 MDHEN and CDR2 SYDVKM. The CDR3: CASSPGTGAYQPQHF. The CDR3 bases are TGTGCCAGCAGTCCGGGCACAGGGGCCTATCAGCCCCAGCATTTT.

The chain combines TRBV24-1 with TRBJ2-2, with TRBD2 as a possible D gene (5 bases). This CDR3 spans 13 amino acids. Trimming pared 11 bases from V and 7 bases from J, leaving 16 bases between. Looked up from germline, CDR1 is KGHDR and CDR2 is SFDVKD. CDR3 in amino acids: CAIDNGESGELFF. In DNA, the CDR3 is TGTGCCATCGATAACGGGGAGAGCGGGGAGCTGTTTTTT.

V is TRBV7-9 and J is TRBJ1-1; 7 positions match TRBD1. CDR3 length: 14 amino acids. The V segment lost 5 bases and the J segment 0 bases; nucleotides outside the gene matches: 3. In germline, CDR1 is SEHNR, CDR2 FQNEAQ (reference sequence). The CDR3 bases are TGTGCCAGCAGCCGACAGGGCTTGAACACTGAAGCTTTCTTT. Amino acids: CASSRQGLNTEAFF. The variable domain in full, with the rest retrieved from reference TRBV7-9 and TRBJ1-1, is DTGVSQNPRHKITKRGQNVTFRCDPISEHNRLYWYRQTLGQGPEFLTYFQNEAQLEKSRLLSDRFSAERPKGSFSTLEIQRTEQGDSAMYLCASSRQGLNTEAFFGQGTRLTVV.

This chain links TRBV24-1 with TRBJ2-3; 8 positions match TRBD1. CDR1 KGHDR and CDR2 SFDVKD come from the germline V gene. With 5 bases clipped from V and 3 bases from J, the junction kept 6 bases outside the gene matches. This CDR3 comprises 15 residues. This CDR3 reads CATSADRDATDTQYF. In DNA, the CDR3 is TGTGCCACCAGTGCGGACAGGGACGCGACAGATACGCAGTATTTT.

The rearrangement joins TRBV29-1 to TRBJ2-3; TRBD2 is a possible D gene (6 bases). CDR3 length equals 13 residues. The V gene's germline CDR1 is SQVTM and CDR2 ANQGSEA. V was trimmed by 7 bases and J by 5 bases, leaving 16 bases between them. The DNA of the CDR3 is TGCAGCGCCGCAGATCTCGGGGGAGATACGCAGTATTTT. It specifies CSAADLGGDTQYF.

J is TRBJ1-6 and V is TRBV12-3 or TRBV12-4; D gene unclear. This CDR3 contains 13 residues. Trimming shortened V by 0 bases and J by 7 bases, and 4 bases separated the two germline ends. CDR3 sequence (DNA): TGTGCCAGCAGTTTAGCCTCGAATTCACCCCTCCACTTT. It yields the protein CASSLASNSPLHF.

This clone has a handful of counts. The genes are TRBV7-8 and TRBJ2-3; the match to TRBD2 covers 10 bases. CDR1 and CDR2 (germline): SGHVS, FQNEAQ. This CDR3 region has 18 residues. V lost 8 bases and J lost 0; bases outside the gene matches: 14. As DNA, the CDR3 is TGTGCCAGCTGCCGGCGGGATAGCGGGGGGTCTAGCACAGATACGCAGTATTTT. As protein: CASCRRDSGGSSTDTQYF.

The J gene is TRBJ2-1, the V gene TRBV27; 10 bases are a match to TRBD2. This CDR3 is built from 15 residues. Germline V gene lookup returns CDR1 MNHEY and CDR2 SMNVEV (reference sequence). V gave up 6 bases and J gave up 3 bases; unmatched junction bases: 5. CDR3 region: CASSLAGAVYNEQFF. CDR3 DNA: TGTGCCAGCAGCCTAGCGGGGGCGGTCTACAATGAGCAGTTCTTC.

The V and J genes are TRBV19 and TRBJ2-2; TRBD2 aligns across 9 bases. V was clipped by 5 bases and J by 2 bases; unmatched bases: 6. The length of the CDR3 is 16 residues. Looked up from germline, CDR1 is LNHDA and CDR2 is SQIVND (reference sequence). The CDR3 DNA reads as TGTGCCAGTAGTTCATCTAGCGGGGCTAACACCGGGGAGCTGTTTTTT. It yields the protein CASSSSSGANTGELFF.

The chain uses TRBV2 and TRBJ1-2; D gene uncertain. Between the trimmed V and J ends, which lost 5 bases and 5 bases, there was a span of 9 bases. Germline-derived CDR1 and CDR2 are SNHLY and FYNNEI. This CDR3 comprises 12 residues. CDR3 in DNA: TGTGCCAGCAGTCCGACTGAGTATGGCTACACCTTC. This codes for CASSPTEYGYTF.

V and J are TRBV2 and TRBJ1-1; possible D gene TRBD1, 5 bases. CDR1 and CDR2 (germline): SNHLY, FYNNEI. The length of the CDR3 is 14 residues. V was trimmed by 6 bases and J by 4 bases, leaving 15 bases between them. The CDR3, as DNA: TGTGCCAGCAGCGCCAGCGCAGGGTTCACTGAAGCTTTCTTT. This encodes CASSASAGFTEAFF. The complete variable domain, with remaining parts taken from reference TRBV2 and TRBJ1-1, reads EPEVTQTPSHQVTQMGQEVILRCVPISNHLYFYWYRQILGQKVEFLVSFYNNEISEKSEIFDDQFSVERPDGSNFTLKIRSTKLEDSAMYFCASSASAGFTEAFFGQGTRLTVV.

V usage is TRBV9 and J usage is TRBJ2-1; D is possibly TRBD2 (5 bases). Germline V gives CDR1 SGDLS, CDR2 YYNGEE. The CDR3 has 15 amino acids. V was pared by 1 base and J by 8 bases, with 16 bases between. The CDR3 here is CASSVINGGADEQFF. CDR3 DNA sequence: TGTGCCAGCAGCGTAATAAATGGAGGAGCGGATGAGCAGTTCTTC.

The V call is TRBV7-3, the J call TRBJ1-2; perhaps TRBD1 as D (5 bases). This CDR3 is built from 16 residues. Germline-derived CDR1 and CDR2 are SGHTA and FQGTGA. V dropped 0 bases and J dropped 1 base, with 12 bases sitting between them. The CDR3 DNA is TGTGCCAGCAGCTTAACGAGTAGGGGCAATAACTATGGCTACACCTTC. It codes for CASSLTSRGNNYGYTF.

This chain links TRBV6-6 with TRBJ1-3; the D is unclear. Trimming removed 6 bases at V and 3 bases at J, with 9 bases between. Germline V CDR1 and CDR2: MNHNY, SVGAGI (reference sequence). CDR3 length: 13 amino acids. The CDR3 DNA follows: TGTGCCAGCAGCGTGGAGGGTGGAAACACCATATATTTT. Protein: CASSVEGGNTIYF.

This clone was detected a few times. V usage is TRBV11-3 and J usage is TRBJ2-2; the D gene is possibly TRBD2 (6 bases). Trimming took 5 bases from V and 5 from J, leaving 15 bases between them. The CDR3 runs to 15 residues. The germline CDR1 and CDR2 sequences are SGHNT and YENEEA. CDR3 DNA sequence: TGTGCCAGCAGCCCTGGGTCCGGGGGTACCGGGGAGCTGTTTTTT. Translation gives CASSPGSGGTGELFF.

The V call is TRBV6-2 or TRBV6-3, the J call TRBJ1-4; TRBD1 matches 12 bases. V lost 4 bases, J lost 4 bases, and 7 bases stayed unmatched. Germline V gives CDR1 MNHEY, CDR2 SVGEGT. The CDR3 is 17 amino acids. CDR3 sequence (DNA): TGTGCCAGCAGTTTGGGACAGGGGGCTCTGCGTAATGAAAAACTGTTTTTT. It is translated as CASSLGQGALRNEKLFF.

V usage is TRBV19 and J usage is TRBJ1-4; 7 bases fit TRBD1. This CDR3 region has 15 residues. Germline V lookup: CDR1 LNHDA, CDR2 SQIVND (reference sequence). V shed 5 bases, J shed 6 bases, and the junction held 9 bases outside the gene matches. For the CDR3, the DNA is TGTGCCAGTAGTTCAACCGGGACAGTCTATGAAAAACTGTTTTTT. This encodes CASSSTGTVYEKLFF.

The CDR3 sequence: CSASPISSGSNQPQHF. CDR3 DNA: TGCAGTGCTAGTCCGATATCATCAGGGAGCAATCAGCCCCAGCATTTT. V is TRBV20-1 and J is TRBJ1-5; TRBD1 is a possible D gene (5 bases). V was cut by 3 bases and J by 1 base, with 16 bases left in between. This CDR3 comprises 16 residues. Germline V gives CDR1 DFQATT, CDR2 SNEGSKA (reference sequence).

The chain is built from TRBV9 and TRBJ2-5, with 12 bases aligning to TRBD2. V dropped 2 bases and J dropped 2; count of bases not matched to a gene: 4. This CDR3 contains 16 residues. The V gene's germline CDR1 is SGDLS and CDR2 YYNGEE. Here the CDR3 reads CASSVSTSGGQETQYF. The CDR3 DNA sequence: TGTGCCAGCAGCGTCTCGACTAGCGGGGGACAAGAGACCCAGTACTTC.

The chain employs TRBV7-9 and TRBJ2-7; D unclear. The V and J ends lost 5 bases and 6 bases respectively, with 11 bases between them. This CDR3 contains 12 residues. Looked up from germline, CDR1 is SEHNR and CDR2 is FQNEAQ (reference sequence). CDR3 protein: CASSLPSAEQYF. CDR3 DNA sequence: TGTGCCAGCAGCCTCCCTAGTGCCGAGCAGTACTTC.

The chain couples TRBV3-1 (or the pseudogene TRBV3-2) to TRBJ1-5, with D perhaps matching TRBD1 (5 bases). The germline gives CDR1 LGHDT, CDR2 YNNKEL (reference sequence). The CDR3 covers 13 residues. V was trimmed by 1 base and J by 9 bases, leaving 10 bases between them. The CDR3 is CASSQGEQAPQHF. CDR3 bases: TGTGCCAGCAGCCAAGGCGAACAGGCGCCCCAGCATTTT.

The J gene is TRBJ2-5, the V gene TRBV2; possible D gene TRBD1, 6 bases. The V and J ends lost 4 bases and 5 bases respectively, with 14 bases between them. This CDR3 has 14 amino acids. Germline-derived CDR1 and CDR2 are SNHLY and FYNNEI. CDR3 nucleotide sequence: TGTGCCAGCAGTGTTAGGGGGACGAGGGAGACCCAGTACTTC. It yields the protein CASSVRGTRETQYF.

The chain carries TRBV3-1 (or the pseudogene TRBV3-2) and TRBJ1-1; 8 nucleotides line up with TRBD1. CDR1 is LGHDT and CDR2 is YNNKEL in the germline V gene (reference sequence). The CDR3 spans 14 residues. Trimming cost V 7 bases and J 4 bases; bases outside gene matches: 8. The CDR3 coding sequence is TGTGCCAGCACCCCAGGGGGCGTCGGCACTGAAGCTTTCTTT. This encodes CASTPGGVGTEAFF.

The V call is TRBV5-6, the J call TRBJ2-7; D is unresolved. CDR3 length: 14 residues. The germline gives CDR1 SGHDT, CDR2 YYEEEE. The V end lost 1 base, the J end lost 2 bases, and 10 bases lay between the germline ends. The CDR3 is CASSLLTRPYEQYV. CDR3 sequence (DNA): TGTGCCAGCAGCTTGCTGACAAGACCCTACGAGCAGTACGTC.